One and the same sample provided the 29 T cell receptor beta chains below, sequenced in a study of vaccination effects on CD4 cells after COVID-19. Data came from immunoSEQ multiplex PCR; TCRdb stores just in-frame clones and leaves some out. The table lists fewer than 25,000 clones, around 74% of them singletons. Their specific antigens are unknown. ViraFEST used viral peptide pools to expand antigen-specific CD4+ T cells before sequencing. Subsequent to a culture period of more than 8 days, CD4+ T cells were isolated. It was two doses of either the BNT162b2 or mRNA-1273 vaccine that participants received. The input for sequencing was CD4+ T cells from PBMCs cultured with HCoV-NL63 spike peptides, taken after COVID-19 vaccination. Source of these receptors: a human donor who received a COVID-19 vaccine.

In nucleotides, the CDR3 is TGTGCCAGCAGCCTGGACAGGGTGGCAGATACGCAGTATTTT. It encodes CASSLDRVADTQYF. The chain carries TRBV6-6 and TRBJ2-3, with 8 bases lining up with TRBD1. V lost 6 bases to trimming and J lost 4 bases; unmatched junction nucleotides: 6. Germline loops: CDR1 MNHNY, CDR2 SVGAGI (reference sequence). The length of the CDR3 is 14 residues.

This clone appeared a few times. The chain combines TRBV10-3 with TRBJ1-5, with unresolved D. Germline V lookup: CDR1 ENHRY, CDR2 SYGVKD. CDR3 size: 12 residues. Between the trimmed V and J ends, which lost 8 bases and 2 bases, there was a span of 7 bases. CDR3 sequence (DNA): TGTGCCATCGGAAGAGGCAATCAGCCCCAGCATTTT. Its protein product is CAIGRGNQPQHF.

The chain carries TRBV28 and TRBJ1-1; 12 bases match TRBD1. This CDR3 has 15 amino acids. After removal of 11 bases from V and 1 base from J, the junction contained 8 bases not matched to a gene. Germline V CDR1 and CDR2: MDHEN, SYDVKM. The CDR3 DNA sequence: TGTGCCGCCGGGACAGGGGGCTTCGGGAACACTGAAGCTTTCTTT. It codes for CAAGTGGFGNTEAFF.

This chain connects TRBV4-2 to TRBJ1-1, with 7 nucleotides matching TRBD1. The ends lost 0 bases at V and 7 bases at J; junction bases unmatched: 17. Per the germline V gene, CDR1 is LGHNA and CDR2 is YNFKEQ. This CDR3 spans 18 amino acids. CDR3 in DNA: TGTGCCAGCAGCCAAGACCCACTGGGGTCAGGGGGGGAATATGAAGCTTTCTTT. Translation: CASSQDPLGSGGEYEAFF.

V gene TRBV12-3 or TRBV12-4 combines with J gene TRBJ2-1, with no clear D. The CDR3 has 12 amino acids. The V and J ends lost 3 bases and 10 bases respectively, with 10 bases between them. The CDR3 is CASSFRDREQFF. CDR3 in DNA: TGTGCCAGCAGTTTTAGGGATCGGGAGCAGTTCTTC.

Only a few counts were recorded for this clone. This chain uses TRBV3-1 (or the pseudogene TRBV3-2) with TRBJ1-2, with D possibly being TRBD1 (5 bases). This CDR3 is 16 amino acids long. The V gene's germline CDR1 is LGHDT and CDR2 YNNKEL (reference sequence). Trimming stripped 5 bases from V and 0 bases from J, with 16 bases between. Written as DNA, the CDR3 is TGTGCCAGCAGCAAAACACCGGGGACTTCTAACTATGGCTACACCTTC. Its protein is CASSKTPGTSNYGYTF.

V is TRBV7-9 and J is TRBJ2-3; 10 bases agree with TRBD2. The germline V gene has CDR1 SEHNR and CDR2 FQNEAQ (reference sequence). V dropped 4 bases and J dropped 4; count of bases not matched to a gene: 8. CDR3 length: 16 residues. For the CDR3, the DNA is TGTGCCAGCAGCTCCGGGCTAGCGGGGGCCTCAGATACGCAGTATTTT. It codes for CASSSGLAGASDTQYF.

The chain carries TRBV19 and TRBJ1-1; 7 bases align to TRBD1. The CDR3 spans 14 residues. Germline CDR1 and CDR2: LNHDA and SQIVND (reference sequence). Losses at the gene ends were 3 bases for V and 5 bases for J; bases not matched to a gene: 6. The CDR3 protein is CASSIPGGETEAFF. Here the CDR3 DNA reads TGTGCCAGTAGTATCCCAGGGGGAGAAACTGAAGCTTTCTTT. Full variable domain (missing parts from reference TRBV19 and TRBJ1-1): DGGITQSPKYLFRKEGQNVTLSCEQNLNHDAMYWYRQDPGQGLRLIYYSQIVNDFQKGDIAEGYSVSREKKESFPLTVTSAQKNPTAFYLCASSIPGGETEAFFGQGTRLTVV.

The V and J genes are TRBV4-3 and TRBJ1-1, with 11 nucleotides matching TRBD1. Germline V lookup: CDR1 LGHNA, CDR2 YSLEER. CDR3 length equals 16 residues. The V segment lost 0 bases and the J segment 8 bases; nucleotides outside the gene matches: 8. The DNA for the CDR3 is TGCGCCAGCAGCCAAGAACGGGTATGGACAGGGGGCGAAGCTTTCTTT. Translated, it gives CASSQERVWTGGEAFF.

This sequence joins TRBV28 and TRBJ1-3, with D perhaps TRBD1 (6 bases). Trimming took off 6 bases at V and 4 bases at J, with 16 bases between the two ends. Germline loops: CDR1 MDHEN, CDR2 SYDVKM. This CDR3 contains 15 residues. The CDR3 coding sequence is TGTGCCAGCAGCTTGGTCAGGGGAGACGGAAACACCATATATTTT. Residues: CASSLVRGDGNTIYF.

This rearrangement joins TRBV27 to TRBJ1-1; D is unclear. Deletions cut 2 bases from V and 4 bases from J, with 17 bases between. The CDR3 has 16 residues. The V gene's germline CDR1 is MNHEY and CDR2 SMNVEV (reference sequence). The CDR3 sequence: CASSLTPDPSATEAFF. Written as DNA, the CDR3 is TGTGCCAGCAGTTTAACCCCGGACCCCTCAGCCACTGAAGCTTTCTTT.

The chain employs TRBV24-1 and TRBJ2-7, with a tentative D call TRBD1 (6 bases). V was trimmed by 4 bases and J by 6 bases, leaving 12 bases between them. The CDR3 covers 13 residues. In germline, CDR1 is KGHDR, CDR2 SFDVKD. CDR3 sequence: CATSEMKGGEQYF. The CDR3 DNA sequence: TGTGCCACCAGTGAAATGAAAGGGGGCGAGCAGTACTTC.

The chain recombines TRBV18 with TRBJ2-7; 7 bases are shared with TRBD1. Germline V gene data show CDR1 as KGHSH and CDR2 as LQKENI. After removal of 1 base from V and 5 bases from J, the junction contained 8 bases not matched to a gene. The CDR3 is 15 residues long. The CDR3 loop is CASSPLPTGYHEQYF. CDR3 bases: TGTGCCAGCTCACCACTCCCGACAGGGTACCACGAGCAGTACTTC.

This clone was observed a few times. The chain links TRBV4-1 to TRBJ2-7; D could derive from TRBD1 or TRBD2 (5 bases each). CDR3 length: 13 amino acids. Trimming took 4 bases from V and 2 from J, leaving 9 bases between them. Germline assignment: CDR1 MGHRA and CDR2 YSYEKL. CDR3 sequence: CASSPGTTYEQYF. The CDR3 DNA reads TGCGCCAGCAGCCCCGGGACCACCTACGAGCAGTACTTC.

V and J are TRBV4-1 and TRBJ2-1; 9 bases map to TRBD2. Germline CDR1 MGHRA, CDR2 YSYEKL. Losses at the gene ends were 0 bases for V and 10 bases for J; bases not matched to a gene: 7. This CDR3 is built from 15 residues. The CDR3 here is CASSQDSTSGREQFF. The CDR3 nucleotides read TGCGCCAGCAGCCAAGATTCGACTAGCGGAAGGGAGCAGTTCTTC.

The V call is TRBV7-9, the J call TRBJ1-2; D is unresolved. Trimming left V 6 bases short and J 6 bases short, with 23 bases between. CDR3 length equals 16 residues. Germline V gene sequence: CDR1 SEHNR, CDR2 FQNEAQ (reference sequence). The DNA for the CDR3 is TGTGCCAGCAGTTCTCTCGAACTGAGGACCTCGGATGGCTACACCTTC. It is translated as CASSSLELRTSDGYTF.

The V and J genes are TRBV6-4 and TRBJ2-2; D possibly corresponds to TRBD1 (6 bases). This CDR3 spans 14 amino acids. With 4 bases removed from V and 4 bases from J, the gap between germline ends came to 10 bases. Germline loops: CDR1 MRHNA, CDR2 SNTAGT. This CDR3 is CASSGQGFTGELFF. The CDR3 region has the DNA TGTGCCAGCAGTGGTCAGGGGTTCACCGGGGAGCTGTTTTTT.

The chain uses TRBV18 and TRBJ2-6; D might be TRBD2 (6 bases). V was cut by 3 bases and J by 2 bases, with 17 bases left in between. CDR1 is KGHSH, CDR2 LQKENI, per germline. The CDR3 has 18 residues. The CDR3 reads CASSPFWDFRPGANVLTF. CDR3 bases: TGTGCCAGCTCACCGTTCTGGGACTTTCGACCTGGGGCCAACGTCCTGACTTTC. Using reference TRBV18 and TRBJ2-6 for the parts outside the CDR3, the full variable domain is NAGVMQNPRHLVRRRGQEARLRCSPMKGHSHVYWYRQLPEEGLKFMVYLQKENIIDESGMPKERFSAEFPKEGPSILRIQQVVRGDSAAYFCASSPFWDFRPGANVLTFGAGSRLTVL.

This sequence joins TRBV29-1 and TRBJ2-7, with D perhaps TRBD1 (5 bases). CDR3 length: 14 amino acids. Germline CDR1 is SQVTM and CDR2 is ANQGSEA. V lost 3 bases and J 6 bases, leaving 18 bases between the germline ends. CDR3 bases: TGCAGCGTTGAGGGCAGGGATCTTGTGGGCGAGCAGTACTTC. Its protein product is CSVEGRDLVGEQYF.

This clone was found a few times. The chain couples TRBV7-9 to TRBJ1-4; D not resolved. From germline, CDR1 is SEHNR and CDR2 FQNEAQ (reference sequence). Trimming left V 2 bases short and J 7 bases short, with 5 bases between. The CDR3 spans 12 residues. CDR3 in amino acids: CASSLHSEKLFF. In DNA form, the CDR3 reads TGTGCCAGCAGCTTACACTCTGAAAAACTGTTTTTT. The variable domain in full, with the rest retrieved from reference TRBV7-9 and TRBJ1-4, is DTGVSQNPRHKITKRGQNVTFRCDPISEHNRLYWYRQTLGQGPEFLTYFQNEAQLEKSRLLSDRFSAERPKGSFSTLEIQRTEQGDSAMYLCASSLHSEKLFFGSGTQLSVL.

The gene calls are TRBV24-1 and TRBJ1-5, with D maybe TRBD1 (5 bases). This CDR3 comprises 14 residues. The germline gives CDR1 KGHDR, CDR2 SFDVKD. V lost 9 bases, J lost 0 bases, and 11 bases lay in between. The CDR3 spells CATGEGVSNQPQHF. In DNA, the CDR3 is TGTGCCACCGGCGAAGGGGTTAGCAATCAGCCCCAGCATTTT.

The chain recombines TRBV19 with TRBJ1-1; 7 nucleotides align to TRBD1. The junction had 8 bases not matched to a gene; V was cut back by 4 bases and J by 0 bases. From germline, CDR1 is LNHDA and CDR2 SQIVND (reference sequence). This CDR3 has 16 amino acids. The CDR3 sequence is CASSNPSQGLNTEAFF. CDR3 bases: TGTGCCAGTAGTAACCCATCACAGGGGTTGAACACTGAAGCTTTCTTT.

The chain has TRBV3-1 (or the pseudogene TRBV3-2) and TRBJ2-2; D not certain. The V gene's germline CDR1 is LGHDT and CDR2 YNNKEL (reference sequence). Trimming shortened V by 4 bases and J by 2 bases, and 11 bases separated the two germline ends. The CDR3 is 15 residues long. The CDR3 is CASSPPTQNTGELFF. The CDR3 DNA reads as TGTGCCAGCAGCCCACCGACTCAAAACACCGGGGAGCTGTTTTTT.

This clone has more than one count but fewer than ten. The chain couples TRBV7-9 to TRBJ1-3; D remains unclear. CDR3 length equals 15 residues. Per germline, CDR1 SEHNR and CDR2 FQNEAQ (reference sequence). Trimming cost V 7 bases and J 0 bases, with 13 bases left between them. DNA of the CDR3: TGTGCCAGCACCGAAGGGTCCACCTCTGGAAACACCATATATTTT. As protein: CASTEGSTSGNTIYF.

The chain carries TRBV7-9 and TRBJ1-6; TRBD1 matches at 7 bases. V lost 3 bases to trimming and J lost 9 bases; unmatched junction nucleotides: 8. The CDR3 contains 15 residues. Germline V lookup: CDR1 SEHNR, CDR2 FQNEAQ (reference sequence). CDR3 bases: TGTGCCAGCAGCTTTTCAGGGGGTGAGGGTTCACCCCTCCACTTT. It specifies CASSFSGGEGSPLHF. The variable domain in full, completed from reference TRBV7-9 and TRBJ1-6, reads DTGVSQNPRHKITKRGQNVTFRCDPISEHNRLYWYRQTLGQGPEFLTYFQNEAQLEKSRLLSDRFSAERPKGSFSTLEIQRTEQGDSAMYLCASSFSGGEGSPLHFGNGTRLTVT.

V is TRBV5-1 and J is TRBJ1-5; D might be TRBD1 (6 bases). Trimming removed 5 bases at V and 6 bases at J, with 12 bases between. Germline-derived CDR1 and CDR2 are SGHRS and YFSETQ. The CDR3 runs 13 residues. In nucleotides, the CDR3 is TGCGCCAGCAGTTCAGGGGACGGTCAGCCCCAGCATTTT. Translation: CASSSGDGQPQHF.

The chain joins TRBV2 to TRBJ2-3; 10 bases fit TRBD2. Germline V gene data show CDR1 as SNHLY and CDR2 as FYNNEI. CDR3 length: 16 amino acids. Trimming took 11 bases from V and 4 from J; bases not matched to a gene: 15. In DNA form, the CDR3 reads TGTGCCCAGCGGGAGGGGCAGGGGGCTTTGCCAGATACGCAGTATTTT. Amino acid sequence: CAQREGQGALPDTQYF.

The chain couples TRBV6-5 to TRBJ1-5; 8 bases line up with TRBD1. With 7 bases clipped from V and 6 bases from J, the junction kept 8 bases outside the gene matches. Germline CDR1 reads MNHEY; CDR2 reads SVGAGI. The CDR3 contains 14 residues. The CDR3 spells CASKPGGAGQPQHF. The CDR3 DNA is TGTGCCAGCAAACCAGGGGGCGCCGGTCAGCCCCAGCATTTT.

As for this clone: The junction shows a germline mismatch at one end, possibly a read error. V and J are TRBV3-1 (or the pseudogene TRBV3-2) and TRBJ1-5; D not certain. The CDR3 is 13 residues long. CDR1 is LGHDT and CDR2 is YNNKEL in the germline V gene (reference sequence). The CDR3: CASSQDGNQPQHF. In DNA, the CDR3 is TGTGCCAGCAGCCAAGACGGCAACCAGCCCCAGCATTTT.